These 23 T cell receptor beta chains were sequenced from one sample in a study of blood T cells in healthy people across ages. Using a J-beta primer mix together with a sample-barcoded 5' primer, a second PCR was run for about 6 to 11 cycles. TCRdb recomputed calls from the 5' RACE reads with MiXCR, one row per CDR3 protein. Among hundreds of thousands of distinct CDR3 sequences listed, 20% to 25% were seen once. The same data also went into a second study, on T cells of mothers and their children.

The sample was blood. Every receptor here comes from a boy aged 10-17 years in good health.

This clonotype was seen a handful of times. The chain combines TRBV28 with TRBJ2-1; D unclear. Trimming stripped 3 bases from V and 6 bases from J, with 6 bases between. Germline V gene data show CDR1 as MDHEN and CDR2 as SYDVKM. CDR3 length equals 12 residues. CDR3 coding DNA: TGTGCCAGCAGTTTCTTACTCAATGAGCAGTTCTTC. Translated, it gives CASSFLLNEQFF.

This clonotype was recorded a few times. Relative to the germline gene, one junction end is altered; a read error may explain this. The CDR3 sequence: CASSVDPILRMSSYEQYF. The CDR3 nucleotides read TGTGCCAGCAGCGTAGACCCCATTCTGCGTATGAGCTCCTACGAGCAGTACTTC. This chain connects TRBV11-2 to TRBJ2-5, with unresolved D. The J call could be wrong; TRBJ2-7 is a better fit for the DNA end. Germline-derived CDR1 and CDR2 are SGHAT and FQNNGV. CDR3 length: 18 residues.

This clonotype was counted between two and nine times. It may be a read error: a sequence one base away is much more abundant. The rearrangement uses TRBV6-4 and TRBJ2-5; 9 bases align to TRBD2. Germline assignment: CDR1 MRHNA and CDR2 SNTAGT. The CDR3 is made up of 15 amino acids. DNA for the CDR3: TGTGCCAGCAGTGACTCGGCGGGAGGGCCAGAGGCCCAGTACTTC. Amino acids: CASSDSAGGPEAQYF.

The chain joins TRBV12-3 or TRBV12-4 to TRBJ2-7; D remains ambiguous. The CDR3 totals 14 residues. Between the trimmed V and J ends, which lost 3 bases and 2 bases, there was a span of 11 bases. The CDR3 spells CASSLRRGTYEQYF. The CDR3 DNA reads TGTGCCAGCAGTTTGAGGCGCGGCACCTACGAGCAGTACTTC.

This clonotype was seen only a few times. V usage is TRBV2 and J usage is TRBJ2-1; the match to TRBD1 covers 7 bases. Germline values: CDR1 SNHLY, CDR2 FYNNEI. The CDR3 is 17 amino acids. V was pared by 7 bases and J by 4 bases, with 16 bases of the junction left unmatched. CDR3: CASTVAVWTGDYNEQFF. DNA of the CDR3: TGTGCCAGCACTGTGGCGGTTTGGACAGGAGATTACAATGAGCAGTTCTTC.

About this clonotype itself: A much larger clone differs from this one at a single base, so this may be a read error. This rearrangement joins TRBV12-3 or TRBV12-4 to TRBJ2-3, with 7 bases aligning to TRBD1. The CDR3 has 15 amino acids. The J segment lost 4 bases and the V segment lost 2 bases, leaving 6 bases of the junction unmatched. The CDR3 here is CASSLYEGGADTQYF. DNA for the CDR3: TGTGCCAGCAGTTTATATGAAGGGGGCGCAGATACGCAGTATTTT.

This clonotype has a count of ten or more. V gene TRBV7-2 combines with J gene TRBJ2-1; D gene unclear. The CDR3 loop spans 14 amino acids. The germline CDR1 and CDR2 sequences are SGHTA and FQGNSA. V shed 3 bases and J shed 2 bases, with 8 bases lying between them. This CDR3 is CASSLAGPYNEQFF. The CDR3 region has the DNA TGTGCCAGCAGCTTGGCAGGCCCCTACAATGAGCAGTTCTTC.

This clonotype was counted between two and nine times. This chain joins TRBV4-1 and TRBJ2-1; no reliable D call. V was clipped by 1 base and J by 7 bases, with 11 bases between them. The length of the CDR3 is 14 residues. Germline V gives CDR1 MGHRA, CDR2 YSYEKL. Here the CDR3 reads CASSQVLILNEQFF. CDR3 in DNA: TGCGCCAGCAGCCAAGTCCTAATCCTTAATGAGCAGTTCTTC.

The V gene is TRBV14, the J gene TRBJ2-6; D uncertain. V dropped 8 bases and J dropped 4 bases, with 9 bases sitting between them. CDR1 SGHDN and CDR2 FVKESK come from the germline V gene. The length of the CDR3 is 13 residues. For the CDR3, the DNA is TGTGCCAGCGGTTCGTTGGGGGCCAACGTCCTGACTTTC. Protein product: CASGSLGANVLTF.

The chain has TRBV6-1 and TRBJ1-2; D may be TRBD1 (5 bases). This CDR3 has 15 residues. From germline, CDR1 is MNHNS and CDR2 SASEGT. V shed 3 bases and J shed 6 bases, with 17 bases lying between them. CDR3 coding DNA: TGTGCCAGCAGTGACTCCATGGACACTTACCATGGCTACACCTTC. The encoded protein is CASSDSMDTYHGYTF.

The table lists this clonotype with a few counts. The chain joins TRBV5-1 to TRBJ2-3; 7 bases line up with TRBD2. Germline-derived CDR1 and CDR2 are SGHRS and YFSETQ. The length of the CDR3 is 15 residues. Trimming at V came to 3 bases and at J to 2 bases, leaving 6 bases not matched to a gene. CDR3 nucleotide sequence: TGCGCCAGCAGCTCGGGACTACACCCCACAGATACGCAGTATTTT. Translation gives CASSSGLHPTDTQYF.

This clonotype was counted only a few times. V gene TRBV12-3 or TRBV12-4 combines with J gene TRBJ2-6; D is unclear. CDR3 length: 18 amino acids. V was shortened by 7 bases and J by 1 base, with 20 bases between the two germline ends. DNA of the CDR3: TGTGCCAGCACTTGGGGTCCAGGTTCCCCTTCTGGGGCCAACGTCCTGACTTTC. The encoded protein is CASTWGPGSPSGANVLTF.

A few counts support this clonotype. The J gene is TRBJ2-1, the V gene TRBV7-2; D is ambiguous. Germline V gives CDR1 SGHTA, CDR2 FQGNSA. The V gene lost 2 bases and the J gene lost 6 bases, with 5 bases spanning the gap. This CDR3 contains 12 residues. Here the CDR3 DNA reads TGTGCCAGCAGCTTAATGGGCAATGAGCAGTTCTTC. Translated, it gives CASSLMGNEQFF.

This CDR3 is CASSFPSGGSYEQYF. The CDR3 DNA sequence: TGCGCCAGCAGCTTCCCCTCGGGTGGCTCCTACGAGCAGTACTTC. The V and J genes are TRBV5-1 and TRBJ2-7; D remains ambiguous. This CDR3 region has 15 residues. The V gene lost 2 bases and the J gene lost 0 bases, with 12 bases spanning the gap. Germline assignment: CDR1 SGHRS and CDR2 YFSETQ.

This clonotype was recorded a few times. This chain uses TRBV12-3 or TRBV12-4 with TRBJ2-6; D is perhaps TRBD1 (6 bases). CDR3 length: 16 residues. V gave up 6 bases and J gave up 0 bases, with 12 bases separating them. This CDR3 is CASRPQGNSGANVLTF. The CDR3 region has the DNA TGTGCCAGCAGGCCACAGGGTAACTCTGGGGCCAACGTCCTGACTTTC.

The genes are TRBV12-3 or TRBV12-4 and TRBJ1-1, with D unclear. Trimming took off 5 bases at V and 11 bases at J, with 21 bases between the two ends. This CDR3 region has 14 residues. CDR3 in amino acids: CASSPGPLILWAFF. CDR3 nucleotide sequence: TGTGCCAGCAGTCCCGGCCCGTTAATCCTTTGGGCTTTCTTT.

This chain connects TRBV2 to TRBJ2-1, with 13 bases identical to TRBD2. Germline V gives CDR1 SNHLY, CDR2 FYNNEI. V was clipped by 6 bases and J by 7 bases; unmatched bases: 9. This CDR3 spans 16 amino acids. DNA of the CDR3: TGTGCCAGCAGCTCGACTAGCGGGAGGTCGGGAAATGAGCAGTTCTTC. This encodes CASSSTSGRSGNEQFF.

This clonotype came up a few times. An end of the junction differs from the germline gene, which may be a read error. V usage is TRBV19 and J usage is TRBJ1-1; D perhaps matches TRBD1 (6 bases). The germline V gene has CDR1 LNHDA and CDR2 SQIVND (reference sequence). This CDR3 is built from 14 residues. CDR3 nucleotide sequence: TGTGTCAGTAGTATAGGGGGTGGGAGCACTGAAGCTTTCTTT. Its translation: CVSSIGGGSTEAFF.

Written as DNA, the CDR3 is TGCGCCAGCAGCCACCTCGGACAGGGCGCTACCTACGAGCAGTACTTC. It encodes CASSHLGQGATYEQYF. This sequence joins TRBV4-3 and TRBJ2-7, with 8 bases aligning to TRBD1. V lost 3 bases, J lost 2 bases, and 9 bases stayed unmatched. Germline V CDR1 and CDR2: LGHNA, YSLEER. CDR3 length: 16 residues.

This clonotype is a singleton in its sample. The chain has TRBV29-1 and TRBJ2-7, with 7 nucleotides matching TRBD1. The V gene's germline CDR1 is SQVTM and CDR2 ANQGSEA. The CDR3 is 13 amino acids. J gave up 0 bases and V 6 bases, and 5 bases lay outside the gene matches. CDR3 region: CSVGQESSYEQYF. The CDR3 region has the DNA TGCAGCGTAGGACAGGAGAGCTCCTACGAGCAGTACTTC.

The rearrangement links TRBV27 to TRBJ2-5; D not certain. The DNA end lines up better with TRBJ2-7; the J call may be wrong. The CDR3 loop spans 15 amino acids. Germline V lookup: CDR1 MNHEY, CDR2 SMNVEV (reference sequence). CDR3 amino acids: CASSQSKKRSYEQYF. Written as DNA, the CDR3 is TGTGCCAGCAGTCAATCAAAGAAACGGTCCTACGAGCAGTACTTC.

The chain uses TRBV5-1 and TRBJ2-7; D gene unclear. Germline values: CDR1 SGHRS, CDR2 YFSETQ. V was clipped by 1 base and J by 5 bases, with 10 bases between them. CDR3 length: 13 residues. This CDR3 reads CASSLPSRDEQYF. CDR3 bases: TGCGCCAGCAGCTTGCCCTCTAGGGACGAGCAGTACTTC. The full variable domain, with the rest looked up from reference TRBV5-1 and TRBJ2-7, is KAGVTQTPRYLIKTRGQQVTLSCSPISGHRSVSWYQQTPGQGLQFLFEYFSETQRNKGNFPGRFSGRQFSNSRSEMNVSTLELGDSALYLCASSLPSRDEQYFGPGTRLTVT.

This clonotype appeared a few times. The chain joins TRBV5-8 to TRBJ2-7; TRBD1 might be the D (5 bases). V dropped 2 bases and J dropped 6 bases, with 9 bases sitting between them. Germline CDR1 is SGHTS and CDR2 is YDEGEE. The CDR3 has 12 amino acids. The CDR3 region has the DNA TGTGCCAGCAGCTTCGGACAACTCGAGCAGTACTTC. Encoded protein: CASSFGQLEQYF.